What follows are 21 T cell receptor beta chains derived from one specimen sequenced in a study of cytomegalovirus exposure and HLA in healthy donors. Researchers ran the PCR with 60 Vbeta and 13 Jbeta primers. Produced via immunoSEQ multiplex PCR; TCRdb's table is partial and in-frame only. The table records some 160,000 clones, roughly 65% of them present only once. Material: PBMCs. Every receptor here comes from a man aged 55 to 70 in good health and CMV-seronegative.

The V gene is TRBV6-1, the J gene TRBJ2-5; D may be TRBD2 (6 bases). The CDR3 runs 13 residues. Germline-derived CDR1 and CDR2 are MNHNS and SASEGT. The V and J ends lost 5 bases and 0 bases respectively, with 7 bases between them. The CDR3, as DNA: TGTGCCAGCAGTCGGGACTACCAAGAGACCCAGTACTTC. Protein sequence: CASSRDYQETQYF.

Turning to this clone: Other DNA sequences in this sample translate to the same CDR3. The CDR3 nucleotides read TGCGCCAGCAGCTTTGGGACAGGGGGCAACGAGCAGTACTTC. Protein: CASSFGTGGNEQYF. The chain combines TRBV5-1 with TRBJ2-7; 12 nucleotides align to TRBD1. The CDR3 is 14 residues long. V shed 2 bases, J shed 5 bases, and the junction held 2 bases outside the gene matches. CDR1 is SGHRS, CDR2 YFSETQ, per germline.

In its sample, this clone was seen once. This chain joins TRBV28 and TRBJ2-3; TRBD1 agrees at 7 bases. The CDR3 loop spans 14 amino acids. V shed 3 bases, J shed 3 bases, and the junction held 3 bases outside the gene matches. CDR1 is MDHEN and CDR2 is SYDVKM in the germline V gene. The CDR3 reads CASSLMTGTDTQYF. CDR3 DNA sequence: TGTGCCAGCAGTTTGATGACAGGGACAGATACGCAGTATTTT.

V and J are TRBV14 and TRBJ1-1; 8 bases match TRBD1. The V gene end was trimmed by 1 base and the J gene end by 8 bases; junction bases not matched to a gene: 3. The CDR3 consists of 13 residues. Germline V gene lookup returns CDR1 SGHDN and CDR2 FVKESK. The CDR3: CASSQGTGREAFF. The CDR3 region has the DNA TGTGCCAGCAGCCAAGGGACAGGGCGGGAAGCTTTCTTT.

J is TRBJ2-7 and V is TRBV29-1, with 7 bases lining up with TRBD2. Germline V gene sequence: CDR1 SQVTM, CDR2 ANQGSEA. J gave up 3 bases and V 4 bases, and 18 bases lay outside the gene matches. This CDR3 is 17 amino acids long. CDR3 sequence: CSVGWAGPTSAHYEQYF. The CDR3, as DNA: TGCAGCGTTGGATGGGCTGGCCCCACTAGCGCACACTACGAGCAGTACTTC.

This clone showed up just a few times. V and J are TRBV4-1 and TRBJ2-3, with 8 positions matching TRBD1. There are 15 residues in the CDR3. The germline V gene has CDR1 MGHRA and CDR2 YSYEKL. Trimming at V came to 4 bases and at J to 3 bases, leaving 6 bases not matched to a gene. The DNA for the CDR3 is TGCGCCAGCAGCCGCTGGACAGGGTTGACAGATACGCAGTATTTT. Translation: CASSRWTGLTDTQYF.

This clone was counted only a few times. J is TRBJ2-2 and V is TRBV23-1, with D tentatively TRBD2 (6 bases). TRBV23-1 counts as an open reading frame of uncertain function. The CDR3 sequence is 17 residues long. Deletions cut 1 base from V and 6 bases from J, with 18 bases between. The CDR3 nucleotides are TGCGCCAGCAGTCAATTTTATAGCGGTTCATCGCCCGGGGAGCTGTTTTTT. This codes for CASSQFYSGSSPGELFF.

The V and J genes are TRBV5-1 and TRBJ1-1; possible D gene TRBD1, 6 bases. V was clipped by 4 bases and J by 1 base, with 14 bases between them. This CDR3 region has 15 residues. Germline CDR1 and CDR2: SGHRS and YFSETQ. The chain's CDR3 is CASSLLQGPNTEAFF. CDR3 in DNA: TGCGCCAGCAGCCTTCTACAGGGCCCGAACACTGAAGCTTTCTTT.

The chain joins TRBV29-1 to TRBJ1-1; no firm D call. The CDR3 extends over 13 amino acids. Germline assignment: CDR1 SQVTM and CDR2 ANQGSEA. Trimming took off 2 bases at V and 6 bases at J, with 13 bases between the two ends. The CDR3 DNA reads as TGCAGCGTTGAACGCCGTGGGCGGGCTGAAGCTTTCTTT. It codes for CSVERRGRAEAFF.

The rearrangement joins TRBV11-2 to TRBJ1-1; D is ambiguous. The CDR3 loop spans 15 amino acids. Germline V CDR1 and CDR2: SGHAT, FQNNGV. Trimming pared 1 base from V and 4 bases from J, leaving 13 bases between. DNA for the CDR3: TGTGCCAGCAGCTTAGGTCGGGGATCTTTCACTGAAGCTTTCTTT. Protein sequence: CASSLGRGSFTEAFF.

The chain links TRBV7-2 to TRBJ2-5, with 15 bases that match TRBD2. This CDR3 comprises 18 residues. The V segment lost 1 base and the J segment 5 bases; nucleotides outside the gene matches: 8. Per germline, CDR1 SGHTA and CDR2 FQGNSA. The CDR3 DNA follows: TGTGCCAGCAGCTTAGTTGGACTAGCGGGAGGGCGGGGGGAGACCCAGTACTTC. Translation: CASSLVGLAGGRGETQYF.

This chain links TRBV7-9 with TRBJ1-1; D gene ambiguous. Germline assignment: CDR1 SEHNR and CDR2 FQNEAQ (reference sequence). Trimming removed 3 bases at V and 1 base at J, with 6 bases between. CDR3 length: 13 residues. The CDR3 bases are TGTGCCAGCAGCTTTAGAGGGAACACTGAAGCTTTCTTT. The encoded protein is CASSFRGNTEAFF.

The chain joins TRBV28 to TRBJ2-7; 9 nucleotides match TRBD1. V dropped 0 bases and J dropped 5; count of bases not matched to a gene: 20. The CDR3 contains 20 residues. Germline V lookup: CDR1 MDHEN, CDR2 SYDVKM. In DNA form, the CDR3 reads TGTGCCAGCAGTTTATGGTTTCGGGACAGGGAAAGGGTCGGGCTCAACGAGCAGTACTTC. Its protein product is CASSLWFRDRERVGLNEQYF.

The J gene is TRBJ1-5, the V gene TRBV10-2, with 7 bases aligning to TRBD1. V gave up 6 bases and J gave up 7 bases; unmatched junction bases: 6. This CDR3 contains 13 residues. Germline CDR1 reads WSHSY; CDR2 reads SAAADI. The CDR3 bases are TGCGCCAGCAGCGCGACAGGGCTCCAGCCCCAGCATTTT. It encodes CASSATGLQPQHF.

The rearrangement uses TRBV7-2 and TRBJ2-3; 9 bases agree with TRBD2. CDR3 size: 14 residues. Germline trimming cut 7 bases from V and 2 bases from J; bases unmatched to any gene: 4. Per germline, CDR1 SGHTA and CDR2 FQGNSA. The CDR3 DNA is TGTGCCAGCATCGTAGCGGGAGTCACAGATACGCAGTATTTT. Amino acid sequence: CASIVAGVTDTQYF. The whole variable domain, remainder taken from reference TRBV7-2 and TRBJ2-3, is GAGVSQSPSNKVTEKGKDVELRCDPISGHTALYWYRQSLGQGLEFLIYFQGNSAPDKSGLPSDRFSAERTGGSVSTLTIQRTQQEDSAVYLCASIVAGVTDTQYFGPGTRLTVL.

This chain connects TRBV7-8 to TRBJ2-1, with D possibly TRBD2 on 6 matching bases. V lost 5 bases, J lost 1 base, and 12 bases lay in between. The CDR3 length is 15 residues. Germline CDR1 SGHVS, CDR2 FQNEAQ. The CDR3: CASSPGDWSYNEQFF. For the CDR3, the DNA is TGTGCCAGCAGCCCGGGAGATTGGTCCTACAATGAGCAGTTCTTC.

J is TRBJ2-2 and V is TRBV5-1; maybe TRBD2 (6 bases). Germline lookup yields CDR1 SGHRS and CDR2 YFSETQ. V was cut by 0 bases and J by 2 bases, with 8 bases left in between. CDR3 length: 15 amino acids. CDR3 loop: CASSLGGDNTGELFF. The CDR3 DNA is TGCGCCAGCAGCTTGGGCGGGGATAACACCGGGGAGCTGTTTTTT.

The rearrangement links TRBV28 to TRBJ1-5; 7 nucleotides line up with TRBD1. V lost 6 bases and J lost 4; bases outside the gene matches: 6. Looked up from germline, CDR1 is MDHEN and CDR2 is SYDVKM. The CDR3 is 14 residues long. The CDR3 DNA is TGTGCCAGCAGGGCCACAGGGGTGAATCAGCCCCAGCATTTT. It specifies CASRATGVNQPQHF.

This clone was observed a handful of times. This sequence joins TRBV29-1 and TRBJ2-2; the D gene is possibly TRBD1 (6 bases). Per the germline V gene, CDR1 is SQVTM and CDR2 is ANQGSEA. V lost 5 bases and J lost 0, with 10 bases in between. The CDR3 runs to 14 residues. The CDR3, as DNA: TGCAGCGTTTCCCACAGGGCGAACACCGGGGAGCTGTTTTTT. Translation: CSVSHRANTGELFF.

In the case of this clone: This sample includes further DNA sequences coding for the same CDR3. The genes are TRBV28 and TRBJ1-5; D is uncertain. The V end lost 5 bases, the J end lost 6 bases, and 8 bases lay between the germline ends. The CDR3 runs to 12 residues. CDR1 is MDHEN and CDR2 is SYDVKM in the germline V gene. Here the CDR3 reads CASSPPRQPQHF. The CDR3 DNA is TGTGCCAGCAGTCCCCCCCGTCAGCCCCAGCATTTT.

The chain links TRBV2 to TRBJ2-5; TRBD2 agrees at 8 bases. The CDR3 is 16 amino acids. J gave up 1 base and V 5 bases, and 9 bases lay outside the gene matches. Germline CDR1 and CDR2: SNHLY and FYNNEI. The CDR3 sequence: CASSFSGVGLQETQYF. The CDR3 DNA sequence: TGTGCCAGCAGTTTTAGCGGGGTTGGGCTCCAAGAGACCCAGTACTTC.